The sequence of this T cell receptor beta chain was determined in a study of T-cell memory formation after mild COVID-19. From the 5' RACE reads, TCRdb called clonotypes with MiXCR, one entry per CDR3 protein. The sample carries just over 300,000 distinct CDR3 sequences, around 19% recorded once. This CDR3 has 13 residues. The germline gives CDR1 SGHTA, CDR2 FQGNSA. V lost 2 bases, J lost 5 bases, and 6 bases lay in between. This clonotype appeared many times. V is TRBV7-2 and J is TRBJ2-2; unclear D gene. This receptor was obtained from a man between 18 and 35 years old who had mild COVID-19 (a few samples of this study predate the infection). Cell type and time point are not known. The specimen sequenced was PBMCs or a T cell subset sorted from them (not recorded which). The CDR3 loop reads CASSLSVTGELFF. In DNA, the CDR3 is TGTGCCAGCAGCTTATCAGTGACCGGGGAGCTGTTTTTT. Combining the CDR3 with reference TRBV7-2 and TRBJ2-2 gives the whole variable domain GAGVSQSPSNKVTEKGKDVELRCDPISGHTALYWYRQSLGQGLEFLIYFQGNSAPDKSGLPSDRFSAERTGGSVSTLTIQRTQQEDSAVYLCASSLSVTGELFFGEGSRLTVL.